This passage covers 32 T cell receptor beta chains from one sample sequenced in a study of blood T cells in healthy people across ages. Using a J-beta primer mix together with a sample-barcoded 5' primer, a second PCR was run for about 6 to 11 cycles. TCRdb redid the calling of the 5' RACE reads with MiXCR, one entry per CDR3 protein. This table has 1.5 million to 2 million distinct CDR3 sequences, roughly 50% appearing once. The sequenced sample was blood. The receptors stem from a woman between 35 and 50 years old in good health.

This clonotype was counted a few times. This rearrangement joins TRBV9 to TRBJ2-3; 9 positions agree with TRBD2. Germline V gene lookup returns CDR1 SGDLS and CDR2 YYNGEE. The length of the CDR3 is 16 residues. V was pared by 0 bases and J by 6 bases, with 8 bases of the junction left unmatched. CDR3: CASSVDGRGGVDTQYF. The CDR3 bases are TGTGCCAGCAGCGTAGATGGGCGGGGGGGCGTTGATACGCAGTATTTT.

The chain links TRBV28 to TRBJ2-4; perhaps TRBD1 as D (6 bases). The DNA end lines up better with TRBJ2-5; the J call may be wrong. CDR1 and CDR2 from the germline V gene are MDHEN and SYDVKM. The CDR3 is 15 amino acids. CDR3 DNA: TGTGCCAGCAGCCCGACAGGAATCCCCCAAGAGACCCAGTACTTC. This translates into CASSPTGIPQETQYF.

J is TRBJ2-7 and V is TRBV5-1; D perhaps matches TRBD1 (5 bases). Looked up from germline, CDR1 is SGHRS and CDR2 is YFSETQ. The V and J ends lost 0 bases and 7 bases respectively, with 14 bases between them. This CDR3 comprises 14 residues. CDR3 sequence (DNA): TGCGCCAGCAGCTTGGGGGGCAGTTCGCGGGAGCAGTACTTC. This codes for CASSLGGSSREQYF.

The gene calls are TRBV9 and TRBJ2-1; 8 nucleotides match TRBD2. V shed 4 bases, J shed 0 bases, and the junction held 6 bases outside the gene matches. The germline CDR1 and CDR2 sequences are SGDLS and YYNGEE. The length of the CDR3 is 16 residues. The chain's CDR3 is CASSPVAGNSYNEQFF. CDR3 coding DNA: TGTGCCAGCAGCCCCGTAGCGGGAAACTCCTACAATGAGCAGTTCTTC.

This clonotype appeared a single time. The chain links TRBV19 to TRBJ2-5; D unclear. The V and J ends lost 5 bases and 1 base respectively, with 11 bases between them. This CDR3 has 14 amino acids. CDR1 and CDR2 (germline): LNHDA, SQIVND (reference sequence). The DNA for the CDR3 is TGTGCCAGTAGTGGCCATCTGGTCCAAGAGACCCAGTACTTC. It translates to CASSGHLVQETQYF.

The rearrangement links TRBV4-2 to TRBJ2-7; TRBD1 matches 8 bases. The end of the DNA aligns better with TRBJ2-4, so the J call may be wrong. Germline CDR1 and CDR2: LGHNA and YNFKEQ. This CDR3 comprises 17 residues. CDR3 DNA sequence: TGTGCCAGCAGCCAAGATCCGCAGGGGGCAAATAAGGACATTCAGTACTTC. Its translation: CASSQDPQGANKDIQYF.

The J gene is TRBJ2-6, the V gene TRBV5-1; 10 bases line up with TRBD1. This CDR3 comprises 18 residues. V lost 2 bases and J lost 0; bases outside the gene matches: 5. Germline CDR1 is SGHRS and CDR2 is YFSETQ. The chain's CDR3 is CASSLRDRGPSGANVLTF. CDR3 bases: TGCGCCAGCAGCTTAAGGGACAGGGGTCCCTCTGGGGCCAACGTCCTGACTTTC.

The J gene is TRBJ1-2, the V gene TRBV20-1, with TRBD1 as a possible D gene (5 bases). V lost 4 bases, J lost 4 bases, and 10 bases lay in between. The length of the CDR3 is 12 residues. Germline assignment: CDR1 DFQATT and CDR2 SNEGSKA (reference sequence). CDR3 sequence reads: CSATDRSYGYTF. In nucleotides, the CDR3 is TGCAGTGCTACTGACAGAAGCTATGGCTACACCTTC.

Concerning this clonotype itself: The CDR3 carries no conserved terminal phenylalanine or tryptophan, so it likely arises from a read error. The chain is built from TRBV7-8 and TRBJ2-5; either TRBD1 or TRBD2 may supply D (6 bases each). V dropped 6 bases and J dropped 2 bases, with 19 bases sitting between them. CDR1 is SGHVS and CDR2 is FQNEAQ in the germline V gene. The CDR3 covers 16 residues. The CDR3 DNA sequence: TGTGCCAGCAGACTAACCCGAGGGGGGCTGCAAGAGACCCAGTACTCC. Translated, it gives CASRLTRGGLQETQYS.

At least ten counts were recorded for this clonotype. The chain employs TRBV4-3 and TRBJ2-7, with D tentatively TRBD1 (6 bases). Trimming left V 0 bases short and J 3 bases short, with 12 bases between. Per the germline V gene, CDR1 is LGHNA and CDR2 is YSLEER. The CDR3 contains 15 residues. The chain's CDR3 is CASSQDQGTSYEQYF. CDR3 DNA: TGCGCCAGCAGCCAAGATCAGGGGACAAGCTACGAGCAGTACTTC.

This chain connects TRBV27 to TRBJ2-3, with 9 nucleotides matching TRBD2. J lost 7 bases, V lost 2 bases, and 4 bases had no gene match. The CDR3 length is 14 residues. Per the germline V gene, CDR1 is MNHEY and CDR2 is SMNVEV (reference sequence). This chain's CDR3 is CASSLAGGPYTQYF. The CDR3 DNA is TGTGCCAGCAGTTTAGCGGGGGGGCCGTATACGCAGTATTTT.

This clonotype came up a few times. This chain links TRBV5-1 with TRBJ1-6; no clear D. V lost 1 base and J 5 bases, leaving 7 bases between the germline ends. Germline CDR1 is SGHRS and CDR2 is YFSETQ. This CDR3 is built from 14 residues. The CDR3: CASSLPLHNSPLHF. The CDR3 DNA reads TGCGCCAGCAGCTTGCCGCTTCATAATTCACCCCTCCACTTT.

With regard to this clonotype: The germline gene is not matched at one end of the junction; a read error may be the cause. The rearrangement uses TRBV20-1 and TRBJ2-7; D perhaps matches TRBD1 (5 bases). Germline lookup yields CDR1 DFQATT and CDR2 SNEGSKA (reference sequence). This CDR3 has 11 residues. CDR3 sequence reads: CSGRDSYEQYF. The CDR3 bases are TGCAGTGGTAGAGACAGCTACGAGCAGTACTTC.

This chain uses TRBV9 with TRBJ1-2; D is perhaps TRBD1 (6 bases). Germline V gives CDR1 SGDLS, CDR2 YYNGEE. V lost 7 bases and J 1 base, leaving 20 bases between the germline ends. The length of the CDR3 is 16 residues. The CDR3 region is CASREERGGGNYGYTF. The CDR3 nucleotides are TGTGCCAGCCGCGAGGAGAGGGGAGGGGGTAACTATGGCTACACCTTC.

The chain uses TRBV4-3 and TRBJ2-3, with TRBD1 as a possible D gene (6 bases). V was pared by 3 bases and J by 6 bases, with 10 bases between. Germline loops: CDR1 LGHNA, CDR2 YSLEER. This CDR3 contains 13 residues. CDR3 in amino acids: CASSHLQGDTQYF. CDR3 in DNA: TGCGCCAGCAGCCATCTCCAGGGGGATACGCAGTATTTT.

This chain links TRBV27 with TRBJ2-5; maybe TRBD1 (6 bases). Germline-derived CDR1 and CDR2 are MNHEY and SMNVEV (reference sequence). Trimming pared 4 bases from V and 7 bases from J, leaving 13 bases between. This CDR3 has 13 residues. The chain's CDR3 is CASSWMEGGTQYF. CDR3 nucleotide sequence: TGTGCCAGCAGTTGGATGGAAGGGGGGACCCAGTACTTC.

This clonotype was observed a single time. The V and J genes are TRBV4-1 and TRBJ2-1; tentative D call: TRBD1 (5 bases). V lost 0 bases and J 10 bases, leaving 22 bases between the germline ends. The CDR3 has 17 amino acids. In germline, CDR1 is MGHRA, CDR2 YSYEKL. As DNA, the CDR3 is TGCGCCAGCAGCCAAGATTCTCCACCTCAAGGGGTCTACGAGCAGTTCTTC. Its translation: CASSQDSPPQGVYEQFF.

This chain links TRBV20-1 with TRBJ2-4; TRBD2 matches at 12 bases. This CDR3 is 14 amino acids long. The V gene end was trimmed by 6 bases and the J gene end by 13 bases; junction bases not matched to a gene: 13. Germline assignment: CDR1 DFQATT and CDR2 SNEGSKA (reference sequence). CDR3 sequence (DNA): TGCAGTGCAAAGCGACTAGCGGGGGCCTGTGAGCAGTACTTC. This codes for CSAKRLAGACEQYF.

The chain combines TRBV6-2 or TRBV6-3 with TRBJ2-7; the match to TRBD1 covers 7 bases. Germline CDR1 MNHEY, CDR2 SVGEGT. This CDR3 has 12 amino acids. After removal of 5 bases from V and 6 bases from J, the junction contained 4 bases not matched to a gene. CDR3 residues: CASSRQGPEQYF. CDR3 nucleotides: TGTGCCAGCAGTAGACAGGGCCCCGAGCAGTACTTC.

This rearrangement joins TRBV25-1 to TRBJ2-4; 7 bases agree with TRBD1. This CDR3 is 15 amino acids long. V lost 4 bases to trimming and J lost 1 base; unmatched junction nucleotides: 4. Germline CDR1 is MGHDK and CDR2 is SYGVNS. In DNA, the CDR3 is TGTGCCAGCAGTGGAGTACAGGGGGCCAAAAACATTCAGTACTTC. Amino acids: CASSGVQGAKNIQYF.

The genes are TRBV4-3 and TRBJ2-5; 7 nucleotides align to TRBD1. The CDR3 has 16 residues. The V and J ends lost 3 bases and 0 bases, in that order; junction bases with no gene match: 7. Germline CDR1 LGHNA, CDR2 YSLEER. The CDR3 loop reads CASSHRDRDHQETQYF. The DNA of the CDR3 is TGCGCCAGCAGCCACAGAGACAGGGATCACCAAGAGACCCAGTACTTC.

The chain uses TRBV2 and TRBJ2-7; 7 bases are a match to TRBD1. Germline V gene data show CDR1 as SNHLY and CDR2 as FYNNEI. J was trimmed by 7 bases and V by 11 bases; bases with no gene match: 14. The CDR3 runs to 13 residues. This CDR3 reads CASTGARYNEQYF. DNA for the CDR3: TGTGCCTCAACAGGGGCTCGATACAATGAGCAGTACTTC.

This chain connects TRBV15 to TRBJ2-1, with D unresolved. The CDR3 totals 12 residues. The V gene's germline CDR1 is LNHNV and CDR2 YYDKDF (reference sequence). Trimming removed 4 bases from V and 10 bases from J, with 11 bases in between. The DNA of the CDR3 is TGTGCCACCAGCACCCCGTATTGGGAGCAGTTCTTC. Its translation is CATSTPYWEQFF.

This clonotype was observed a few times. This CDR3 reads CASSELVGGWQQFF. CDR3 DNA: TGCGCCAGCAGTGAGCTAGTAGGGGGCTGGCAGCAGTTCTTC. This chain connects TRBV10-2 to TRBJ2-1, with 7 bases fitting TRBD1. Germline V gene data show CDR1 as WSHSY and CDR2 as SAAADI. The CDR3 is 14 amino acids. The junction had 9 bases not matched to a gene; V was cut back by 2 bases and J by 11 bases.

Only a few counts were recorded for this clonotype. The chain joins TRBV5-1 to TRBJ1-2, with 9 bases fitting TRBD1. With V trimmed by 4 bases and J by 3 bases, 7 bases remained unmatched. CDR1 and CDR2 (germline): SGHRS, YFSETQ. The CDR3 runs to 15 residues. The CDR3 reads CASSALGTGYYGYTF. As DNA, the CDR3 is TGCGCCAGCAGCGCCCTCGGGACAGGGTACTATGGCTACACCTTC.

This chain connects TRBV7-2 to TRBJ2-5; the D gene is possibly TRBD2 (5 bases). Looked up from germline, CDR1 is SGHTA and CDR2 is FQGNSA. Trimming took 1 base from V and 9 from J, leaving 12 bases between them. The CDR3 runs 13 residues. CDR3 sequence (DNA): TGTGCCAGCAGCTTAGATCCGGGGATGGCCCAGTACTTC. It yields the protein CASSLDPGMAQYF.

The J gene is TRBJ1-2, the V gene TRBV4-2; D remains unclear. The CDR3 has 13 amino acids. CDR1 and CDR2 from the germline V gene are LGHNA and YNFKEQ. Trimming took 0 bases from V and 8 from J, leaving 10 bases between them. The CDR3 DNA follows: TGTGCCAGCAGCCAAGACTTGAGTCTCGGCTACACCTTC. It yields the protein CASSQDLSLGYTF.

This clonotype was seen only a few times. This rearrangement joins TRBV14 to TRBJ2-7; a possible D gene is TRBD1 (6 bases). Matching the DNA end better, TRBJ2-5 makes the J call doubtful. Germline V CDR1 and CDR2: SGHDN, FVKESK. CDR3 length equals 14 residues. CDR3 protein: CASSFRQEKETQYF. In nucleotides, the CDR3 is TGTGCCAGCAGCTTTCGACAGGAAAAAGAGACCCAGTACTTC.

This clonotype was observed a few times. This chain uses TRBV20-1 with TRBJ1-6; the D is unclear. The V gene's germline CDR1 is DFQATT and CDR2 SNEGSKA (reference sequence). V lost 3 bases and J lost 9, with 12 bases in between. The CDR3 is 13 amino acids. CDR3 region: CSASRLTSSPLHF. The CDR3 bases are TGCAGTGCTAGCCGGCTGACGAGTTCACCCCTCCACTTT.

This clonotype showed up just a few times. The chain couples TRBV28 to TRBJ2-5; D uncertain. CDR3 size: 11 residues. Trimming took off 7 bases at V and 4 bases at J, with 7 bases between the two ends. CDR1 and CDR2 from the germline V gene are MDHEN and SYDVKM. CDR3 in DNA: TGTGCCAGCATCCGATCAGAGACCCAGTACTTC. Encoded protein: CASIRSETQYF. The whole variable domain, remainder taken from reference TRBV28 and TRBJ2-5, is DVKVTQSSRYLVKRTGEKVFLECVQDMDHENMFWYRQDPGLGLRLIYFSYDVKMKEKGDIPEGYSVSREKKERFSLILESASTNQTSMYLCASIRSETQYFGPGTRLLVL.

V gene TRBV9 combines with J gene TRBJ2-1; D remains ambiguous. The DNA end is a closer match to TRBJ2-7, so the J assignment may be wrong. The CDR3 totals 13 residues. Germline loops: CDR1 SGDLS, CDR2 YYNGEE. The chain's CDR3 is CASSVQQYNEQYF. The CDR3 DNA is TGTGCCAGCAGCGTACAGCAGTACAATGAGCAGTACTTC.

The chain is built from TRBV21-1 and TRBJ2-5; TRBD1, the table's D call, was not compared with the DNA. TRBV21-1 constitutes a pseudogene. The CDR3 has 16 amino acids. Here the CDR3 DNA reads TGTGCCAGCAGCAAGGGGGCAATAGAACAGGGAGAGACCCAGTACTTC. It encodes CASSKGAIEQGETQYF.